These 4 T cell receptor beta chains originate from one sample sequenced in a study of T cell responses to AZD1222 COVID-19 vaccine. Clones were read by immunoSEQ multiplex PCR, and TCRdb kept only the in-frame ones, dropping some. The sample has 75,000 to 95,000 clones, 85% seen once. Sequenced material: peripheral blood, taken 28 days after the second AZD1222 dose. These receptors all stem from an adult who received the AZD1222 COVID-19 vaccine.

This sequence joins TRBV5-6 and TRBJ2-5, with 7 bases identical to TRBD1. The length of the CDR3 is 13 residues. With 2 bases clipped from V and 5 bases from J, the junction kept 3 bases outside the gene matches. Looked up from germline, CDR1 is SGHDT and CDR2 is YYEEEE. CDR3 sequence: CASSFPRGETQYF. DNA of the CDR3: TGTGCCAGCAGCTTCCCCAGGGGGGAGACCCAGTACTTC.

The genes are TRBV7-9 and TRBJ2-1; 7 nucleotides line up with TRBD2. The CDR3 is 15 amino acids. The V and J ends lost 3 bases and 5 bases, in that order; junction bases with no gene match: 7. Germline V gene sequence: CDR1 SEHNR, CDR2 FQNEAQ (reference sequence). Here the CDR3 reads CASSFWLAEHNEQFF. The CDR3 coding sequence is TGTGCCAGCAGCTTTTGGCTAGCGGAGCACAATGAGCAGTTCTTC. The full variable domain, with the rest looked up from reference TRBV7-9 and TRBJ2-1, is DTGVSQNPRHKITKRGQNVTFRCDPISEHNRLYWYRQTLGQGPEFLTYFQNEAQLEKSRLLSDRFSAERPKGSFSTLEIQRTEQGDSAMYLCASSFWLAEHNEQFFGPGTRLTVL.

V and J are TRBV11-2 and TRBJ2-1; no reliable D call. This CDR3 is built from 13 residues. CDR1 SGHAT and CDR2 FQNNGV come from the germline V gene. Trimming took off 5 bases at V and 7 bases at J, with 12 bases between the two ends. The CDR3 nucleotides are TGTGCCAGCAGCCAGGTGTGGGGAAATGAGCAGTTCTTC. This encodes CASSQVWGNEQFF.

Turning to this clone: One end of the junction is discordant with germline, which a read error may explain. The chain has TRBV7-9 and TRBJ1-1; 9 bases match TRBD1. Per the germline V gene, CDR1 is SEHNR and CDR2 is FQNEAQ (reference sequence). CDR3 length: 16 residues. CDR3 loop: CASSPGQGNVNTEAFF. The DNA for the CDR3 is TGTGCCAGCAGCCCGGGACAGGGAAACGTGAATACTGAAGCTTTCTTT.